The following is a T cell receptor (beta chain) sequence with its context. Its antigen is as yet unknown. Per germline, CDR1 MNHNY and CDR2 SVGAGI (reference sequence). After removal of 5 bases from V and 0 bases from J, the junction contained 8 bases not matched to a gene. The CDR3 runs 17 residues. Conversion of TCR transcripts into cDNA relied on 5'RACE template switching, which added a universal primer site and UMIs. A single record per CDR3 protein comes from TCRdb applying MiXCR to the 5' RACE reads. The data show around 340,000 distinct CDR3 sequences, with roughly an eighth seen just once and about 3% held by the top ten. This sample was included in a study of T cells after yellow fever vaccination. The study's findings and limits: Re-detected after boosting: most primary clones, around 96% of CD4 and 75% to 90% of CD8. Abundant contaminating clonotypes from the bulk population could appear in FACS-sorted repertoires.

The material sequenced was CD4+ T cells sorted from PBMCs, taken 15 days after the yellow fever booster vaccination. This sequence joins TRBV6-6 and TRBJ1-5, with 9 bases that match TRBD1. The clonotype was recovered from a young man who received the YFV17D yellow fever vaccine. The CDR3 region has the DNA TGTGCCAGCAGTACCGGGACAGGGAGTTATAGCAATCAGCCCCAGCATTTT. Amino acids: CASSTGTGSYSNQPQHF.